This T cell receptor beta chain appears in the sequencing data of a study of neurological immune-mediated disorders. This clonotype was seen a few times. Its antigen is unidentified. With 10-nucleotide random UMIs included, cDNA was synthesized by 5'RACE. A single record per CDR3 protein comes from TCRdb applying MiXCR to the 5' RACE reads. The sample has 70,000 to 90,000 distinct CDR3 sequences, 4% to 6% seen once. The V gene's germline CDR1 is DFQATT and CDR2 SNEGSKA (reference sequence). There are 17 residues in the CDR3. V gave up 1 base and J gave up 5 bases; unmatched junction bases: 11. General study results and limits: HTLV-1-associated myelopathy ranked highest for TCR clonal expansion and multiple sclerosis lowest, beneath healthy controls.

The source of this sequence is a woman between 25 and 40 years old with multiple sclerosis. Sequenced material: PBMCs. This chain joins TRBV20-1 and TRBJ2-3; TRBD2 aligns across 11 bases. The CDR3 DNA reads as TGCAGTGCTAGAGGCGGGGCTAGCGGGAGGTTCCGAGATACGCAGTATTTT. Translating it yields CSARGGASGRFRDTQYF.